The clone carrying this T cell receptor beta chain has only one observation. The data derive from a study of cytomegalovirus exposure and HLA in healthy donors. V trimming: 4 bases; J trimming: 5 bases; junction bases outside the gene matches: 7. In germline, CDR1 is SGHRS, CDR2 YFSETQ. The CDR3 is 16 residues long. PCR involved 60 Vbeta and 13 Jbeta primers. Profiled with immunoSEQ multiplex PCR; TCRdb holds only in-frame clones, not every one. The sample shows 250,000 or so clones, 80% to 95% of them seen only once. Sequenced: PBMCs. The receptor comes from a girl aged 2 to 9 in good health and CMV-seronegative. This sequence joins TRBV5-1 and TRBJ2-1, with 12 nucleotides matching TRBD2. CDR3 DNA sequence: TGCGCCAGCAGCGACAACCTAGCGGGAGGGCACAATGAGCAGTTCTTC. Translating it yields CASSDNLAGGHNEQFF.